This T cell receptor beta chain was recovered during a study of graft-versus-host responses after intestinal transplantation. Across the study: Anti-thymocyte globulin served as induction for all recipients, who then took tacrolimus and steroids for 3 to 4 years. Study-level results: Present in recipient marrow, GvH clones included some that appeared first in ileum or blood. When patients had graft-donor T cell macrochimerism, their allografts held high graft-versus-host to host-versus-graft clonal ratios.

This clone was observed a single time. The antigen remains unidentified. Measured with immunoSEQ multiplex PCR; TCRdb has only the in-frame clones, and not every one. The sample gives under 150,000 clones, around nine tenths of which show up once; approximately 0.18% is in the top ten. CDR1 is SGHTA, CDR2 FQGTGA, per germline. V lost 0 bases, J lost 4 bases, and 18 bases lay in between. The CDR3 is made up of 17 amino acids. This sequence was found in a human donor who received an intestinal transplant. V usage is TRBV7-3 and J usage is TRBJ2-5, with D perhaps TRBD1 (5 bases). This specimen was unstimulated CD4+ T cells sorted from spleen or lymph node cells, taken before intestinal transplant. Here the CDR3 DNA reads TGTGCCAGCAGCTTAACGGGCCGTTCGCAGGGATCAGAGACCCAGTACTTC. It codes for CASSLTGRSQGSETQYF.